This T cell receptor beta chain was found in a study of cytomegalovirus exposure and HLA in healthy donors. Study observations and caveats: In vitro checks showed that a few CMV-associated chains really do target CMV antigens.

V shed 5 bases, J shed 5 bases, and the junction held 8 bases outside the gene matches. CDR3 length: 14 residues. In germline, CDR1 is SGHAT, CDR2 FQDESV (reference sequence). On this clone: The antigen remains undetermined.

Researchers ran the PCR with 60 Vbeta and 13 Jbeta primers. The table came from immunoSEQ multiplex PCR; TCRdb's copy has only in-frame clones and leaves some out. The table has some 100,000 clones, over 55% seen once. Sequencing was done on a sample of PBMCs. The chain is built from TRBV11-1 and TRBJ2-7; TRBD1 aligns across 8 bases. The origin of this receptor is a woman aged 18-35 years in good health and CMV-seropositive. The CDR3 sequence: CASSDRGVRDEQYF. The CDR3 DNA is TGTGCCAGCAGCGACAGGGGAGTTCGGGACGAGCAGTACTTC.